This passage covers 16 T cell receptor beta chains from one sample sequenced in a study of blood T cell repertoires in COVID-19. TCRdb keeps only in-frame clones here, not all; method: immunoSEQ multiplex PCR. Of approximately 120,000 clones in the sample, 86% were seen once. Sample: peripheral blood. The receptor source for this set is a human donor in a cohort sampled during active COVID-19.

The chain joins TRBV25-1 to TRBJ1-2; 10 positions match TRBD1. CDR1 and CDR2 from the germline V gene are MGHDK and SYGVNS. The CDR3 is 17 residues long. V lost 0 bases and J lost 4; bases outside the gene matches: 8. Here the CDR3 DNA reads TGTGCCAGCAGTGAATACGGTGGACAGGGGGAAGCCTATGGCTACACCTTC. Translation: CASSEYGGQGEAYGYTF.

The rearrangement joins TRBV7-9 to TRBJ2-1; 12 nucleotides match TRBD2. The CDR3 has 17 residues. V shed 5 bases and J 2 bases; nucleotides not matched to a gene: 7. Germline lookup yields CDR1 SEHNR and CDR2 FQNEAQ (reference sequence). In DNA form, the CDR3 reads TGTGCCAGCAGCCCCCGGACTAGCGGGACCACCTACAATGAGCAGTTCTTC. It is translated as CASSPRTSGTTYNEQFF.

The rearrangement uses TRBV27 and TRBJ2-1; 9 positions match TRBD1. The CDR3 length is 14 residues. V shed 5 bases and J 12 bases; nucleotides not matched to a gene: 11. Germline assignment: CDR1 MNHEY and CDR2 SMNVEV (reference sequence). DNA of the CDR3: TGTGCCAGCAGTCTCCCGGGACAGGGTTATGCGCAGTTCTTC. Its protein is CASSLPGQGYAQFF.

The chain is built from TRBV7-2 and TRBJ1-1; TRBD1 might be the D (5 bases). Germline V gives CDR1 SGHTA, CDR2 FQGNSA. V was cut by 3 bases and J by 1 base, with 9 bases left in between. The CDR3 has 14 amino acids. The DNA for the CDR3 is TGTGCCAGCAGCTTGGGGCTACCGAACACTGAAGCTTTCTTT. Amino acids: CASSLGLPNTEAFF.

The J gene is TRBJ2-1, the V gene TRBV5-4; TRBD1 matches at 9 bases. Losses at the gene ends were 4 bases for V and 5 bases for J; bases not matched to a gene: 1. Germline V gene data show CDR1 as SGHNT and CDR2 as YYREEE (reference sequence). This CDR3 has 13 residues. CDR3 sequence reads: CASSGDRDNEQFF. DNA of the CDR3: TGTGCCAGCAGCGGGGACAGGGACAATGAGCAGTTCTTC.

The chain combines TRBV27 with TRBJ1-1, with D possibly TRBD1 on 5 matching bases. The CDR3 runs 14 residues. CDR1 MNHEY and CDR2 SMNVEV come from the germline V gene (reference sequence). Trimming took 2 bases from V and 11 from J, leaving 18 bases between them. The CDR3 nucleotides are TGTGCCAGCAGTTTAACCGGGACTCCTGGGCGGGCTTTCTTT. Residues: CASSLTGTPGRAFF.

The rearrangement links TRBV11-2 to TRBJ2-3; 8 bases map to TRBD2. CDR3 length equals 16 residues. With 5 bases clipped from V and 5 bases from J, the junction kept 12 bases outside the gene matches. Germline-derived CDR1 and CDR2 are SGHAT and FQNNGV. The CDR3: CASSEAGAMRGDTQYF. The CDR3 bases are TGTGCCAGCAGCGAAGCGGGAGCCATGAGAGGAGATACGCAGTATTTT.

The gene calls are TRBV27 and TRBJ1-1, with 7 bases aligning to TRBD1. Trimming took 10 bases from V and 3 from J; bases not matched to a gene: 2. The CDR3 sequence is 11 residues long. Germline CDR1 MNHEY, CDR2 SMNVEV (reference sequence). CDR3 nucleotide sequence: TGTGCCACCCAGGGGGACACTGAAGCTTTCTTT. This gives the protein CATQGDTEAFF.

The sample holds one count of this clone. The chain employs TRBV28 and TRBJ1-1; 9 bases are a match to TRBD1. V dropped 5 bases and J dropped 9; count of bases not matched to a gene: 13. CDR3 size: 15 residues. The germline V gene encodes CDR1 MDHEN and CDR2 SYDVKM. The CDR3 here is CASSHRQGGTAQAFF. The CDR3 region has the DNA TGTGCCAGCAGTCATCGACAGGGGGGGACTGCGCAAGCTTTCTTT.

CDR3 in DNA: TGCGCCAGCGGACTAGCGGGGGGGTACCAAGAGACCCAGTACTTC. Encoded protein: CASGLAGGYQETQYF. V gene TRBV5-1 combines with J gene TRBJ2-5; TRBD2 aligns across 15 bases. Trimming at V came to 7 bases and at J to 0 bases, leaving 1 base not matched to a gene. This CDR3 region has 15 residues. Germline V CDR1 and CDR2: SGHRS, YFSETQ.

The gene calls are TRBV18 and TRBJ2-7; D not resolved. The ends were cut back, 6 bases at V and 7 bases at J, with 13 bases in the middle. The length of the CDR3 is 12 residues. Germline CDR1 and CDR2: KGHSH and LQKENI. The CDR3 sequence is CASSSVRSEQYF. DNA of the CDR3: TGTGCCAGCTCGTCGGTTCGTAGTGAGCAGTACTTC.

The V and J genes are TRBV21-1 and TRBJ2-1; TRBD2 was called by the table and not checked on the DNA. TRBV21-1 is marked as a pseudogene. The length of the CDR3 is 18 residues. CDR3 residues: CASSNVKRLAGIYNEQFF. The CDR3, as DNA: TGTGCCAGCAGCAATGTAAAACGACTAGCGGGAATTTACAATGAGCAGTTCTTC.

The chain uses TRBV19 and TRBJ1-1; D gene uncertain. Trimming left V 0 bases short and J 7 bases short, with 9 bases between. The CDR3 extends over 13 amino acids. CDR1 LNHDA and CDR2 SQIVND come from the germline V gene (reference sequence). This chain's CDR3 is CASSIDRRVEAFF. The CDR3 nucleotides read TGTGCCAGTAGTATAGATCGCCGGGTTGAAGCTTTCTTT.

This chain connects TRBV6-5 to TRBJ1-5; tentative D call: TRBD1 (5 bases). The CDR3 sequence is 14 residues long. The germline gives CDR1 MNHEY, CDR2 SVGAGI. With 8 bases removed from V and 4 bases from J, the gap between germline ends came to 15 bases. CDR3 sequence: CASYGPDRNQPQHF. The CDR3, as DNA: TGTGCCAGCTACGGCCCTGACAGAAATCAGCCCCAGCATTTT.

The chain couples TRBV19 to TRBJ2-1, with TRBD2 identical over 7 bases. From germline, CDR1 is LNHDA and CDR2 SQIVND (reference sequence). This CDR3 region has 15 residues. With V trimmed by 5 bases and J by 6 bases, 10 bases remained unmatched. In DNA, the CDR3 is TGTGCCAGTAGTCTAACTAGCGCGAACGGCAATGAGCAGTTCTTC. The encoded protein is CASSLTSANGNEQFF.

The J gene is TRBJ2-7, the V gene TRBV6-5; the match to TRBD2 covers 11 bases. Germline CDR1 and CDR2: MNHEY and SVGAGI. This CDR3 has 15 residues. With 0 bases clipped from V and 2 bases from J, the junction kept 0 bases outside the gene matches. This CDR3 is CASSYSGLAAYEQYF. In nucleotides, the CDR3 is TGTGCCAGCAGTTACTCGGGACTAGCGGCCTACGAGCAGTACTTC.